This T cell receptor (beta chain) appears in the sequencing data of a study of T cell repertoires in cytomegalovirus infection. Study-wide results and limits: Cumulative public TCR beta family frequency identified carriers of CMV plus the relevant HLA.

This clonotype came up a few times. As yet, its antigen is unknown. This CDR3 region has 14 residues. Looked up from germline, CDR1 is SGHAT and CDR2 is FQNNGV. V was pared by 6 bases and J by 3 bases, with 15 bases between. TCRdb itself ran the reads through MiXCR, one entry per CDR3 protein. The sample contains around 19,000 distinct CDR3 sequences, 42% of which appear only once. The TCR originated in a human donor in good health (CMV status not recorded). Some clones in this sample may be carry-over from other donors' samples. Sequenced material: CD8+ T cells from cultured PBMCs, taken from culture after CMV antigen stimulation. The genes are TRBV11-2 and TRBJ2-7; D might be TRBD2 (5 bases). As DNA, the CDR3 is TGTGCCAGCAGGGCAGCGGCAAGGAGCTACGAGCAGTACTTC. The encoded protein is CASRAAARSYEQYF.